A selection of T cell receptor beta chains follows, all from one sample in a study of regulatory T cells in long-lasting Graves disease. TCRdb re-called the multiplex PCR reads through MiXCR, storing one row per CDR3 protein. This repertoire shows 400,000 to 650,000 distinct CDR3 sequences, more than 15% found once; its top ten account for roughly 25%. These same data were also listed under a study on T cells in Graves' hyperthyroidism and ophthalmopathy.

The starting material was peripheral blood mononuclear cells (PBMCs), obtained at new diagnosis, from a patient treated with antithyroid drugs. The receptor source for this set is a middle-aged woman with Graves disease. CDR3s include the opening cysteine and the closing phenylalanine or tryptophan. Fields, in order: CDR3 protein, CDR3 DNA, D gene, clone size, V gene, J gene, CDR3 length. D genes are given only for firm matches. Expanded clones get a size class; other rows say once, few or many, or leave the size out.

CASSASRGRALGDAFF	TGTGCCAGCAGTGCCTCCCGAGGGCGGGCGCTCGGGGACGCTTTCTTT	-	-	TRBV12-3/TRBV12-4	TRBJ1-1	16
CASSLGGSTDTDTQYF	TGTGCCAGCAGCTTAGGGGGATCGACAGACACAGATACGCAGTATTTT	-	many	TRBV11-3	TRBJ2-3	16
CASSQHGTGNQPQHF	TGCGCCAGCAGCCAACACGGAACAGGCAATCAGCCCCAGCATTTT	-	-	TRBV4-1	TRBJ1-5	15
CASSLGGWEPQHF	TGTGCCAGCAGTTTAGGGGGGTGGGAGCCCCAGCATTTT	-	few	TRBV28	TRBJ1-5	13
CASSEVMGGTATDTQYF	TGTGCCAGCAGTGAAGTGATGGGCGGGACAGCCACAGATACGCAGTATTTT	-	-	TRBV9	TRBJ2-3	17
CASSPTASINEQFF	TGTGCCAGCAGTCCTACCGCTAGCATCAATGAGCAGTTCTTC	-	few	TRBV2	TRBJ2-1	14
CASSEGGRNEKLFF	TGTGCCAGCAGTGAAGGGGGACGGAATGAAAAACTGTTTTTT	-	few	TRBV2	TRBJ1-4	14
CAIAPGQGYGYTF	TGTGCCATCGCACCGGGACAGGGTTATGGCTACACCTTC	TRBD1	few	TRBV10-3	TRBJ1-2	13
CASSRTKQGVNQPQHF	TGTGCCAGCAGTCGTACAAAACAAGGGGTTAATCAGCCCCAGCATTTT	-	many	TRBV12-3/TRBV12-4	TRBJ1-5	16
CASSPAGGGWEQYF	TGTGCCAGCAGCCCCGCCGGGGGAGGTTGGGAGCAGTACTTC	-	-	TRBV5-4	TRBJ2-7	14
CATGQGDTGELFF	TGTGCCACTGGACAGGGGGACACCGGGGAGCTGTTTTTT	TRBD1	-	TRBV2	TRBJ2-2	13
CASSSNVAGGYLSSYNEQFF	TGTGCCAGCAGCTCCAACGTAGCGGGGGGGTACTTGAGCTCCTACAATGAGCAGTTCTTC	TRBD2	few	TRBV5-1	TRBJ2-1	20
CASSTHFGLELRETEAFF	TGTGCCAGCAGCACCCACTTTGGACTGGAATTACGGGAGACTGAAGCTTTCTTT	-	many	TRBV12-3/TRBV12-4	TRBJ1-1	18
CASSLGENQPQHF	TGTGCCAGCAGTTTGGGGGAAAATCAGCCCCAGCATTTT	-	many	TRBV12-3/TRBV12-4	TRBJ1-5	13
CAIQGLDTEAFF	TGTGCCATTCAGGGATTAGACACTGAAGCTTTCTTT	-	-	TRBV10-3	TRBJ1-1	12
CASSPRAGRADTQYF	TGTGCCAGTAGCCCGCGGGCGGGGCGGGCAGATACGCAGTATTTT	-	-	TRBV19	TRBJ2-3	15
CASSVSGANTEAFF	TGTGCCAGCAGCGTTTCGGGAGCGAACACTGAAGCTTTCTTT	-	-	TRBV9	TRBJ1-1	14
CASSPLSLSYNEQFF	TGTGCCAGCAGCCCCTTGTCCTTATCCTACAATGAGCAGTTCTTC	-	many	TRBV11-3	TRBJ2-1	15
CASSLGPSGVGDTEAFF	TGTGCCAGCAGCCTCGGGCCCTCAGGGGTTGGGGACACTGAAGCTTTCTTT	-	-	TRBV7-2	TRBJ1-1	17
CASSLDQGSGYEQYF	TGTGCCAGCAGTTTAGATCAAGGGAGCGGCTACGAGCAGTACTTC	-	many	TRBV28	TRBJ2-7	15
CSAEDSRNYGYTF	TGCAGTGCCGAGGACTCACGGAACTATGGCTACACCTTC	-	once	TRBV20-1	TRBJ1-2	13
CASSGLGDSYNEQFF	TGTGCCAGCAGCGGACTGGGGGATTCCTACAATGAGCAGTTCTTC	-	many	TRBV11-2	TRBJ2-1	15
CASSANRGGSSYNSPLHF	TGTGCCAGCAGCGCGAACAGGGGAGGGAGCTCCTATAATTCACCCCTCCACTTT	TRBD1	-	TRBV7-9	TRBJ1-6	18
CASSRGQGGIQPQHF	TGTGCCAGCAGCCGGGGACAGGGAGGGATTCAGCCCCAGCATTTT	TRBD1	many	TRBV3-1	TRBJ1-5	15
CASSKEVAVQETQYF	TGTGCCAGCAGTAAGGAGGTAGCGGTCCAAGAGACCCAGTACTTC	-	-	TRBV5-4	TRBJ2-5	15
CASSLTWPADTIYF	TGTGCCAGCAGCTTAACCTGGCCTGCGGACACCATATATTTT	-	-	TRBV11-3	TRBJ1-3	14
CSARDIGGRPGGSQYF	TGCAGTGCTAGAGATATTGGGGGGCGCCCGGGTGGGTCCCAGTACTTC	-	many	TRBV20-1	TRBJ2-5	16
CASSVRDWPGRTEAFF	TGTGCCAGCAGCGTTCGGGATTGGCCTGGGAGGACTGAAGCTTTCTTT	-	-	TRBV9	TRBJ1-1	16
CASSPTGKEETQYF	TGTGCCAGCTCACCGACAGGGAAGGAGGAGACCCAGTACTTC	TRBD1	-	TRBV18	TRBJ2-5	14
CASSLVPGGDYNEQFF	TGCGCCAGCAGCTTGGTACCCGGGGGGGACTACAATGAGCAGTTCTTC	TRBD2	many	TRBV5-1	TRBJ2-1	16
CASSLTQGQPQHF	TGTGCCAGCAGCTTAACGCAGGGCCAGCCCCAGCATTTT	-	many	TRBV7-6	TRBJ1-5	13
CASRRRTSTDTQYF	TGTGCCAGCAGGCGCCGGACTAGCACAGATACGCAGTATTTT	-	many	TRBV2	TRBJ2-3	14
CASRWGGGTEAFF	TGTGCCAGCAGATGGGGGGGGGGCACTGAAGCTTTCTTT	-	many	TRBV7-9	TRBJ1-1	13
CSARDHYTDNEQFF	TGCAGTGCTAGAGACCATTACACGGACAATGAGCAGTTCTTC	-	many	TRBV20-1	TRBJ2-1	14
CASHRTGRNTGELFF	TGTGCCAGCCACCGAACAGGGAGGAACACCGGGGAGCTGTTTTTT	-	-	TRBV6-2/TRBV6-3	TRBJ2-2	15
CASSQIPGPPFF	TGCGCCAGCAGCCAAATTCCGGGACCCCCATTCTTC	-	few	TRBV4-1	TRBJ2-1	12
CSVEDELAATGELFF	TGCAGCGTTGAAGACGAACTAGCGGCCACCGGGGAGCTGTTTTTT	TRBD2	-	TRBV29-1	TRBJ2-2	15
CSAREARQDNSPLHF	TGCAGTGCTAGAGAGGCACGGCAAGATAATTCACCCCTCCACTTT	-	many	TRBV20-1	TRBJ1-6	15
CAGSLKGYGYTF	TGTGCCGGCAGTTTAAAGGGTTATGGCTACACCTTC	-	-	TRBV12-3/TRBV12-4	TRBJ1-2	12
CASSSLGLAGGDTGELFF	TGTGCCAGCAGCTCCCTGGGACTAGCGGGGGGCGACACCGGGGAGCTGTTTTTT	TRBD2	many	TRBV5-6	TRBJ2-2	18
CASSPGRINQPQHF	TGTGCCAGCAGTCCCGGACGGATCAATCAGCCCCAGCATTTT	-	many	TRBV12-3/TRBV12-4	TRBJ1-5	14
CAISDVTGWKAFF	TGTGCCATCAGTGATGTGACAGGTTGGAAGGCTTTCTTT	-	many	TRBV10-3	TRBJ1-1	13